Listed here are 21 T cell receptor beta chains from one sample, sequenced in a study of response to subunit inactivated influenza vaccine. TCRdb re-called the RT-PCR reads with MiXCR, one entry per CDR3 protein. The sample comprises hundreds of thousands of distinct CDR3 sequences, approximately 14% of which are singletons, and 6% to 9.5% rests with the top ten. The sequenced sample was PBMCs from blood, obtained approximately 15 days before vaccination. The receptors derive from a man aged 50-59 years who received an inactivated influenza vaccine.

This clonotype was detected a few times. V usage is TRBV10-3 and J usage is TRBJ2-7, with 13 bases identical to TRBD2. This CDR3 comprises 15 residues. V lost 2 bases and J lost 3; bases outside the gene matches: 1. Looked up from germline, CDR1 is ENHRY and CDR2 is SYGVKD. The CDR3 loop is CAISERLAGGYEQYF. CDR3 in DNA: TGTGCCATCAGTGAGAGACTAGCGGGAGGCTACGAGCAGTACTTC.

In this sample, this clonotype turned up many times. The J gene is TRBJ2-1, the V gene TRBV3-1; D is tentatively TRBD1 or TRBD2 (5 bases each). Germline V gene lookup returns CDR1 LGHDT and CDR2 YNNKEL (reference sequence). V dropped 8 bases and J dropped 0 bases, with 14 bases sitting between them. The CDR3 spans 15 residues. CDR3 nucleotide sequence: TGTGCCAGCGGGGCCGGGGCTCGCTCCTACAATGAGCAGTTCTTC. It codes for CASGAGARSYNEQFF.

This clonotype was seen many times. The rearrangement links TRBV12-3 or TRBV12-4 to TRBJ2-6; D gene unclear. The CDR3 covers 16 residues. This CDR3 is CVIWSTSLSGANVLTF. The DNA for the CDR3 is TGTGTCATTTGGTCTACAAGCCTCTCTGGGGCCAACGTCCTGACTTTC.

The table lists this clonotype with a few counts. V gene TRBV10-3 combines with J gene TRBJ1-1, with unresolved D. V was cut by 10 bases and J by 2 bases, with 11 bases left in between. The CDR3 runs 12 residues. The germline V gene encodes CDR1 ENHRY and CDR2 SYGVKD. CDR3 nucleotide sequence: TGTGCCACCTCTGCTGTTAACACTGAAGCTTTCTTT. Translated, it gives CATSAVNTEAFF.

This chain uses TRBV20-1 with TRBJ2-2; the D gene is possibly TRBD1 (6 bases). The ends were cut back, 5 bases at V and 5 bases at J, with 12 bases in the middle. Germline-derived CDR1 and CDR2 are DFQATT and SNEGSKA (reference sequence). The CDR3 sequence is 13 residues long. This chain's CDR3 is CSAALTGTGELFF. In nucleotides, the CDR3 is TGCAGTGCTGCACTTACAGGGACCGGGGAGCTGTTTTTT.

The sample holds a few counts of this clonotype. The chain links TRBV20-1 to TRBJ1-3; D is undetermined. Germline V lookup: CDR1 DFQATT, CDR2 SNEGSKA (reference sequence). CDR3 length equals 12 residues. Deletions cut 6 bases from V and 4 bases from J, with 10 bases between. The CDR3 sequence: CSADRGGNTIYF. The CDR3 bases are TGCAGTGCCGACCGTGGGGGAAACACCATATATTTT.

This clonotype was recorded a few times. J is TRBJ2-2 and V is TRBV11-1; perhaps TRBD1 as D (6 bases). V was pared by 5 bases and J by 4 bases, with 23 bases between. CDR1 and CDR2 (germline): SGHAT, FQDESV (reference sequence). CDR3 length: 18 residues. The DNA of the CDR3 is TGTGCCAGCAGCCTCCTCTTGATTACAGGGAGTATCACCGGGGAGCTGTTTTTT. Encoded protein: CASSLLLITGSITGELFF.

This sequence joins TRBV7-2 and TRBJ1-2, with a possible D match to TRBD1 (6 bases). This CDR3 spans 14 amino acids. V was shortened by 5 bases and J by 8 bases, with 18 bases between the two germline ends. CDR1 is SGHTA, CDR2 FQGNSA, per germline. The DNA of the CDR3 is TGTGCCAGCAGCACACAGGGTTCTTTGAGAGGCTACACCTTC. Its protein product is CASSTQGSLRGYTF.

V is TRBV4-3 and J is TRBJ2-7; possibly TRBD1 for D (6 bases). Trimming cost V 0 bases and J 2 bases, with 14 bases left between them. The CDR3 loop spans 16 amino acids. Germline values: CDR1 LGHNA, CDR2 YSLEER. CDR3: CASSQDFETGPYEQYF. For the CDR3, the DNA is TGCGCCAGCAGCCAAGATTTTGAGACAGGTCCCTACGAGCAGTACTTC.

This chain uses TRBV29-1 with TRBJ2-7; TRBD1 matches 8 bases. The V gene's germline CDR1 is SQVTM and CDR2 ANQGSEA. V gave up 6 bases and J gave up 3 bases; unmatched junction bases: 10. CDR3 length: 14 amino acids. CDR3 in amino acids: CSVAGTGLFYEQYF. The CDR3 nucleotides read TGCAGCGTCGCCGGGACAGGCCTTTTCTACGAGCAGTACTTC.

This clonotype was seen a handful of times. The J gene is TRBJ1-1, the V gene TRBV18; 8 nucleotides match TRBD1. Germline V gene lookup returns CDR1 KGHSH and CDR2 LQKENI. CDR3 size: 18 residues. V was pared by 5 bases and J by 0 bases, with 14 bases of the junction left unmatched. CDR3 loop: CASSSRDRSLLLNTEAFF. In DNA, the CDR3 is TGTGCCAGCTCATCGCGGGACAGGTCGCTGTTATTGAACACTGAAGCTTTCTTT. The whole variable domain, filled in from reference TRBV18 and TRBJ1-1, reads NAGVMQNPRHLVRRRGQEARLRCSPMKGHSHVYWYRQLPEEGLKFMVYLQKENIIDESGMPKERFSAEFPKEGPSILRIQQVVRGDSAAYFCASSSRDRSLLLNTEAFFGQGTRLTVV.

This clonotype was found a few times. The rearrangement joins TRBV9 to TRBJ2-1; the match to TRBD1 covers 7 bases. The V and J ends lost 6 bases and 6 bases, in that order; junction bases with no gene match: 9. CDR1 is SGDLS and CDR2 is YYNGEE in the germline V gene. This CDR3 is 14 amino acids long. The CDR3 loop reads CASTPGTAFNEQFF. Here the CDR3 DNA reads TGTGCCAGCACCCCCGGGACAGCCTTCAATGAGCAGTTCTTC.

This clonotype was seen a handful of times. This chain connects TRBV20-1 to TRBJ1-4, with D perhaps matching TRBD1 (5 bases). From germline, CDR1 is DFQATT and CDR2 SNEGSKA (reference sequence). The CDR3 has 14 residues. The V end was cut by 5 bases, the J end by 3 bases, with 13 bases between. CDR3 protein: CSAVEDRSNEKLFF. The CDR3 coding sequence is TGCAGTGCTGTAGAAGACAGATCTAATGAAAAACTGTTTTTT.

In this sample, this clonotype turned up many times. This chain uses TRBV2 with TRBJ2-5, with a possible D match to TRBD2 (6 bases). Trimming removed 7 bases at V and 5 bases at J, with 23 bases between. This CDR3 spans 16 amino acids. CDR1 is SNHLY, CDR2 FYNNEI, per germline. DNA for the CDR3: TGTGCCAGCACCCCAACCGACGCCGGCGGGGTGGAGACCCAGTACTTC. Protein sequence: CASTPTDAGGVETQYF.

The chain is built from TRBV29-1 and TRBJ2-6; D possibly corresponds to TRBD1 (6 bases). From germline, CDR1 is SQVTM and CDR2 ANQGSEA. The ends were cut back, 5 bases at V and 2 bases at J, with 10 bases in the middle. There are 14 residues in the CDR3. CDR3 sequence (DNA): TGCAGCGTTTCCCAGGGGACTGGGGCCAACGTCCTGACTTTC. The encoded protein is CSVSQGTGANVLTF.

This clonotype was seen repeatedly, ten times or more. The chain employs TRBV9 and TRBJ2-7, with a weak D call TRBD1 (7 bases). The V gene's germline CDR1 is SGDLS and CDR2 YYNGEE. There are 15 residues in the CDR3. V dropped 3 bases and J dropped 2 bases, with 15 bases sitting between them. CDR3 nucleotide sequence: TGTGCCAGCAGCGGTGGGGGGCAGGGGGCCTACGAGCAGTACTTC. Translating it yields CASSGGGQGAYEQYF.

This clonotype was seen only a few times. This chain uses TRBV6-2 or TRBV6-3 with TRBJ2-7, with TRBD1 identical over 9 bases. The CDR3 has 15 residues. V lost 7 bases to trimming and J lost 2 bases; unmatched junction nucleotides: 9. Per germline, CDR1 MNHEY and CDR2 SVGEGT. The CDR3 reads CASNPLDRGPYEQYF. Written as DNA, the CDR3 is TGTGCCAGCAACCCCCTGGACAGGGGTCCCTACGAGCAGTACTTC.

The rearrangement links TRBV19 to TRBJ2-6, with D perhaps being TRBD1 or TRBD2 (5 bases each). Germline lookup yields CDR1 LNHDA and CDR2 SQIVND (reference sequence). This CDR3 comprises 17 residues. Between the trimmed V and J ends, which lost 6 bases and 0 bases, there was a span of 15 bases. The DNA of the CDR3 is TGTGCCAGTAGCGGGACGGGACGATCCTCTGGGGCCAACGTCCTGACTTTC. Its translation: CASSGTGRSSGANVLTF.

This clonotype was detected only a few times. The J gene is TRBJ2-1, the V gene TRBV24-1; D is unclear. From germline, CDR1 is KGHDR and CDR2 SFDVKD. Trimming cost V 5 bases and J 4 bases, with 2 bases left between them. The CDR3 has 11 residues. The CDR3 spells CATSAYNEQFF. DNA of the CDR3: TGTGCCACCAGTGCTTACAATGAGCAGTTCTTC.

In its sample, this clonotype was seen a few times. The rearrangement uses TRBV4-3 and TRBJ2-7, with D unclear. Germline V gene sequence: CDR1 LGHNA, CDR2 YSLEER. CDR3 size: 16 residues. Deletions cut 1 base from V and 2 bases from J, with 15 bases between. The CDR3 DNA reads as TGCGCCAGCAGCCAAGTAGGCCCCCCTTCCACCTACGAGCAGTACTTC. Translated, it gives CASSQVGPPSTYEQYF.

V usage is TRBV7-9 and J usage is TRBJ1-5, with unresolved D. The V end lost 5 bases, the J end lost 9 bases, and 14 bases lay between the germline ends. The V gene's germline CDR1 is SEHNR and CDR2 FQNEAQ (reference sequence). The CDR3 extends over 13 amino acids. The CDR3 coding sequence is TGTGCCAGCAGCCAACCCCCAATGGTGCCCCAGCATTTT. Translation: CASSQPPMVPQHF.